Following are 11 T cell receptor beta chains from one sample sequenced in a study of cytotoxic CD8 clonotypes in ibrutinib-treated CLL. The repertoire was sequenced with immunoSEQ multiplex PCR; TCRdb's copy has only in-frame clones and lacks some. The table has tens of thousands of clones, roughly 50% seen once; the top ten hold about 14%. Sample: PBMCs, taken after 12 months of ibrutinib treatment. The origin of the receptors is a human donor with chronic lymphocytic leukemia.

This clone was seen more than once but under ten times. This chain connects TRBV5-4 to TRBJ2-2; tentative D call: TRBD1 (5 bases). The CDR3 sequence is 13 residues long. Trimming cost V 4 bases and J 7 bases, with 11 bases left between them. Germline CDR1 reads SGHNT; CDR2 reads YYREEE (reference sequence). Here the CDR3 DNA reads TGTGCCAGCAGCCCCCAGGGTATCGGGGAGCTGTTTTTT. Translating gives CASSPQGIGELFF.

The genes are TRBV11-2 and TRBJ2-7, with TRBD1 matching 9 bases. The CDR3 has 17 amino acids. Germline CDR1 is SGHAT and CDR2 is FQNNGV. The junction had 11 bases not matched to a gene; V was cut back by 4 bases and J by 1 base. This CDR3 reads CASSSGTGRMGSYEQYF. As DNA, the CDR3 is TGTGCCAGCAGCTCAGGGACAGGGCGGATGGGGTCCTACGAGCAGTACTTC.

Written as DNA, the CDR3 is TGTGCCAGCAGCCCGTCCAGCTCTGGAAACACCATATATTTT. This codes for CASSPSSSGNTIYF. The rearrangement links TRBV6-1 to TRBJ1-3; D unresolved. The CDR3 spans 14 residues. Trimming removed 6 bases from V and 0 bases from J, with 9 bases in between. Germline loops: CDR1 MNHNS, CDR2 SASEGT.

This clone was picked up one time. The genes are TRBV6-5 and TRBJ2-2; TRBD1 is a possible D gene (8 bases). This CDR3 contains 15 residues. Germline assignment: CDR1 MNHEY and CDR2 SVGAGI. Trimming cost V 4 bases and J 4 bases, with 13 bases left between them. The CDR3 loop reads CASSSTGGGTGELFF. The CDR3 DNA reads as TGTGCCAGCAGTTCTACAGGGGGGGGCACCGGGGAGCTGTTTTTT.

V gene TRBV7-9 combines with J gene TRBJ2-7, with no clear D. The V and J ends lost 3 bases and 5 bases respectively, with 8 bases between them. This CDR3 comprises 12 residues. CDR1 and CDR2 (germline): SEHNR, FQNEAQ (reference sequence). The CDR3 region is CASSFLDNEQYF. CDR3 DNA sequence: TGTGCCAGCAGCTTTTTGGATAACGAGCAGTACTTC.

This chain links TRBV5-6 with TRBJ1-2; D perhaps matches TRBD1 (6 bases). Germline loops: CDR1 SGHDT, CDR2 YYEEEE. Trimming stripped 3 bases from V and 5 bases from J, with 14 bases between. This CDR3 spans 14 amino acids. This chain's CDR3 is CASSSWTDLYGYTF. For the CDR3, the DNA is TGTGCCAGCAGCTCCTGGACAGATCTTTATGGCTACACCTTC. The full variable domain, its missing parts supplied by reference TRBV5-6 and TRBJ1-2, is DAGVTQSPTHLIKTRGQQVTLRCSPKSGHDTVSWYQQALGQGPQFIFQYYEEEERQRGNFPDRFSGHQFPNYSSELNVNALLLGDSALYLCASSSWTDLYGYTFGSGTRLTVV.

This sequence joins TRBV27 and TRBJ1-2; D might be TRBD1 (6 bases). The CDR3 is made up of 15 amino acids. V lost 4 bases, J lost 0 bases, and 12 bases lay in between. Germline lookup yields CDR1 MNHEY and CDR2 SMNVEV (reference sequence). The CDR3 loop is CASSSRGSSNYGYTF. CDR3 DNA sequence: TGTGCCAGCAGTTCGAGGGGGTCCTCTAACTATGGCTACACCTTC.

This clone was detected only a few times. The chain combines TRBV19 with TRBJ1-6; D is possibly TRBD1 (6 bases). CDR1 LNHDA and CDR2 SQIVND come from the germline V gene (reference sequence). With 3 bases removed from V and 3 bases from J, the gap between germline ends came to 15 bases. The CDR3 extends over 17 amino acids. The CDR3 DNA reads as TGTGCCAGTAGTATGCAGGGGAGGATCGGCTATAATTCACCCCTCCACTTT. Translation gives CASSMQGRIGYNSPLHF.

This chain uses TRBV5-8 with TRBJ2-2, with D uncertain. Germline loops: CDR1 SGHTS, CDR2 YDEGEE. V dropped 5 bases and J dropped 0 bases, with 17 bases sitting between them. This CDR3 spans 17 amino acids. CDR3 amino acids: CASRPLRQRPNTGELFF. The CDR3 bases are TGTGCCAGCAGGCCACTACGCCAGCGCCCGAACACCGGGGAGCTGTTTTTT.

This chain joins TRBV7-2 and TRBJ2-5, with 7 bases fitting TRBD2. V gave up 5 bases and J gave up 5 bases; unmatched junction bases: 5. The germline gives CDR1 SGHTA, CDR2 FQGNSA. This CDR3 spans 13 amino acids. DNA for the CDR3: TGTGCCAGCAGCCTTCGGGGAGGGGAGACCCAGTACTTC. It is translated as CASSLRGGETQYF.

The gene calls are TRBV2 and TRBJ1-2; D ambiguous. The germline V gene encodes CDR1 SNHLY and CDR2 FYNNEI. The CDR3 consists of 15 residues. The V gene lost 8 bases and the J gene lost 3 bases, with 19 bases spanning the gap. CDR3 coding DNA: TGTGCCAGCGGGTTCACGGGCAGGTCCCACTATGGCTACACCTTC. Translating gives CASGFTGRSHYGYTF.